This note documents a single TCR beta chain sequence. Its antigen has not been determined. Base quality data are lacking; no much larger clone is found one base away. This specimen comes from a study of OX40 agonist ivuxolimab in advanced cancers. With regard to the full study: Ivuxolimab, which targeted the costimulatory receptor OX40 (CD134), was an agonistic, fully human IgG2 monoclonal antibody. Prior anti-PD-1, anti-PD-L1 or anti-CTLA-4 therapy was permitted, and 40% of dose-escalation patients had received checkpoint inhibitors. Peripheral TCRbeta sequencing aimed to test whether ivuxolimab altered TCR sequence diversity and caused clonal T-cell expansion. Among the 50 to 55 dose-escalation patients, around 19 had hepatocellular carcinoma, roughly 15 melanoma, 9 renal cell carcinoma and 9 head and neck cancer. Intravenous ivuxolimab was administered to patients every 2 weeks at six dose levels: 0.01, 0.1, 0.3, 1.5, 3 and 10 mg/kg. The paper reports the monotherapy dose-escalation portion (N of about 56 patients) of the phase I ivuxolimab trial. In the dose-escalation cohort, over 65% of patients were male, and the mean age was roughly 60 years, with a range of roughly 20 to 79. Partial responses were achieved by three dose-escalation patients, of whom one had hepatocellular carcinoma and two had cutaneous melanoma. Results and caveats for the whole study, not just this receptor: The antigen specificity of the peripheral T cells that underwent clonal expansion was not determined. Low levels of normalized T-cell clonal expansion were also seen in some patients who did not respond. At doses of 0.1 to 3.0 mg/kg, clonal expansion of both CD4+ and CD8+ T cells in blood was seen between baseline and week 6. On average, CD8+ T cells showed more expanded clones than CD4+ T cells after ivuxolimab. In the 0.1-3.0 mg/kg groups, partial responders were among the patients with the lowest normalized peripheral clonal expansion, particularly in CD8+ T cells.

CDR1 and CDR2 are drawn from the germline V gene (reference sequence): SGHAT, FQDESV. Germline trimming amounts to 3 bases on V and 5 bases on J, with 6 as the count of junction bases outside the gene matches. The CDR3 holds 16 amino acids from the cysteine to the phenylalanine. Only CDR3 DNA is held: 48 bases, read in frame from base 1. For sequencing of the TCRbeta CDR3 region, genomic DNA was extracted from the sorted cells. TCRbeta CDR3 regions were sequenced using the immunoSEQ Assay. Here the immuneACCESS table is served through TCRdb, limited to in-frame sequences with V and J called. Missing clones are a known gap in these copies; in checked studies unresolved V genes cover under half, and the rest lacks a known reason. The sample table shows about 130,000 clones, and 75% to 95% are seen once. The ten largest clones take up 0.85% to 1.4% of the sample. The trial excluded patients who had a history of autoimmune disease or who were on systemic immunosuppression. Peripheral blood for TCR sequencing was drawn from every dose cohort at baseline, at cycle 4 day 1 and at cycle 7 day 1. Samples came from an open-label, multicenter, first-in-human phase I dose-escalation trial of ivuxolimab. Adults with locally advanced or metastatic melanoma, renal cell carcinoma, hepatocellular carcinoma or head and neck squamous cell carcinoma were enrolled in the trial. Before TCR sequencing, CD4+ and CD8+ T cells were separately sorted from peripheral blood.

Sample: CD4+ or CD8+ T cells sorted from blood, taken in a trial of the OX40 agonist ivuxolimab. The chain joins TRBV11-1 to TRBJ2-2, and 10 junctional nucleotides match TRBD2. This sequence was found in an adult with an advanced solid tumor such as melanoma, head and neck, liver or kidney cancer. In nucleotides, the sequence is TGTGCCAGCAGCTTTCTAGCGGGAGCTGGAACCGGGGAGCTGTTTTTT. The translation is CASSFLAGAGTGELFF.